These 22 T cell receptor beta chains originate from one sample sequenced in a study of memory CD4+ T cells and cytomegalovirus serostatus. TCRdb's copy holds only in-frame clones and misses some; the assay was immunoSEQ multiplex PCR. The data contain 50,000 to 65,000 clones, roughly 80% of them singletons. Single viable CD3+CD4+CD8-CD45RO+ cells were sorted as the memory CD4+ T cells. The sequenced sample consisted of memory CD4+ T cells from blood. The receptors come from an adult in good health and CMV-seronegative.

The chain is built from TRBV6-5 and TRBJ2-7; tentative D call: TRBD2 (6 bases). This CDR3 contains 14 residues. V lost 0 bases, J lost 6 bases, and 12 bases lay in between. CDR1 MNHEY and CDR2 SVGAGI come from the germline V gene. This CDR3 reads CASSYSRRGREQYF. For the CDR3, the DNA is TGTGCCAGCAGTTACTCGCGGAGGGGTCGCGAGCAGTACTTC.

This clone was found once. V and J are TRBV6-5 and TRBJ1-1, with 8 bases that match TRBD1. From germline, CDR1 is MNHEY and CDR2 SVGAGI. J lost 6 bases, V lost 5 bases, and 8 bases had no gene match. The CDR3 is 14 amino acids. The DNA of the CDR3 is TGTGCCAGCAGTAAACAGGGGGGGACACCTGAAGCTTTCTTT. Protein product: CASSKQGGTPEAFF.

The DNA of the CDR3 is TGTGCCAGCAGCCACCTCGGCAGGTCCGTAAACCCGAGAGGAGGCTACACCTTC. It translates to CASSHLGRSVNPRGGYTF. The chain joins TRBV4-2 to TRBJ1-2; no definite D call. The CDR3 has 18 amino acids. Germline assignment: CDR1 LGHNA and CDR2 YNFKEQ. Deletions cut 3 bases from V and 8 bases from J, with 28 bases between.

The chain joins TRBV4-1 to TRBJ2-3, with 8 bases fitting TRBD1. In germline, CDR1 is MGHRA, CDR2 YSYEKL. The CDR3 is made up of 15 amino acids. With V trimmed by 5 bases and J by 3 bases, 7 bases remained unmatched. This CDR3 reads CASSSQGVSTDTQYF. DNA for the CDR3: TGCGCCAGCAGCTCACAGGGGGTTAGTACAGATACGCAGTATTTT.

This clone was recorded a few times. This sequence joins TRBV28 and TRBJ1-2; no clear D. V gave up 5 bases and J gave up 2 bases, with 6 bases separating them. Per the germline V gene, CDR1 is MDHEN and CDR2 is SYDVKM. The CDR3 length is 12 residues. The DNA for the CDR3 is TGTGCCAGCAGTGACGCAAACTATGGCTACACCTTC. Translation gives CASSDANYGYTF.

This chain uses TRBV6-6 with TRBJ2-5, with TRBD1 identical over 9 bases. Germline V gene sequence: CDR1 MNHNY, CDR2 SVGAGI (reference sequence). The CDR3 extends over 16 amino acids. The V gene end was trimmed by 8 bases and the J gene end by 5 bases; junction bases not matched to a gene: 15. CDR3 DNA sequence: TGTGCCAGCCGCCCTAAAGGGGGACAGGGACGGGAGACCCAGTACTTC. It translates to CASRPKGGQGRETQYF.

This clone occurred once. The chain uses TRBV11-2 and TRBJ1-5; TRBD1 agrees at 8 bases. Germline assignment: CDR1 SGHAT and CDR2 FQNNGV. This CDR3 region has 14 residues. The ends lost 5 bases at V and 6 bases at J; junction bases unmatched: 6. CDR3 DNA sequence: TGTGCCAGCAGCGCCGGACAGGGCCGTCAGCCCCAGCATTTT. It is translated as CASSAGQGRQPQHF.

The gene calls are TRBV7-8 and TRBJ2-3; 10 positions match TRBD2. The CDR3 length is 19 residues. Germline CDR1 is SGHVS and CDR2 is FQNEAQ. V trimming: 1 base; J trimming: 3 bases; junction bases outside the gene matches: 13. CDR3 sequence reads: CASSLVSSGGLGRTDTQYF. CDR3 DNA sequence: TGTGCCAGCAGCTTAGTTTCTAGCGGGGGATTAGGTCGAACAGATACGCAGTATTTT.

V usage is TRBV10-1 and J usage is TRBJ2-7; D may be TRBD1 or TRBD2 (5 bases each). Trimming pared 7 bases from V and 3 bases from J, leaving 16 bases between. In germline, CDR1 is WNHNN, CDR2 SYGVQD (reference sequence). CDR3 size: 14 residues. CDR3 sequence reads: CASNGTGTRYEQYF. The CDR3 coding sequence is TGCGCCAGCAATGGGACCGGGACCCGCTACGAGCAGTACTTC.

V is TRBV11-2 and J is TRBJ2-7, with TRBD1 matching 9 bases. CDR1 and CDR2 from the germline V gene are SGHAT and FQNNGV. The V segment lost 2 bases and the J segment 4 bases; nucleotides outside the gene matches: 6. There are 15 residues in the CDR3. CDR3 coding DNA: TGTGCCAGCAGCTTACAACAGGGGGCTGGGTACGAGCAGTACTTC. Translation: CASSLQQGAGYEQYF.

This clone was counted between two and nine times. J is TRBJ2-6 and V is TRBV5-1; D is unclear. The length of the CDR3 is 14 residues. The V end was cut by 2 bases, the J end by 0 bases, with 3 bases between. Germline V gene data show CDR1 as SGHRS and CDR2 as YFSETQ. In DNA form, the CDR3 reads TGCGCCAGCAGCTTTCTCTCTGGGGCCAACGTCCTGACTTTC. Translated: CASSFLSGANVLTF. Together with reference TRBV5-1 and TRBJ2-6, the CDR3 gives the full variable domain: KAGVTQTPRYLIKTRGQQVTLSCSPISGHRSVSWYQQTPGQGLQFLFEYFSETQRNKGNFPGRFSGRQFSNSRSEMNVSTLELGDSALYLCASSFLSGANVLTFGAGSRLTVL.

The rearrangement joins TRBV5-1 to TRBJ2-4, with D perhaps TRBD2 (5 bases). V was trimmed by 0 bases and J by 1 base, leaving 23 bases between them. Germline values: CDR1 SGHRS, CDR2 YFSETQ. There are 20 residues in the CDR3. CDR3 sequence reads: CASSLAGMSSGMSAKNIQYF. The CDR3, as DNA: TGCGCCAGCAGCTTGGCCGGAATGTCCTCCGGGATGTCGGCCAAAAACATTCAGTACTTC.

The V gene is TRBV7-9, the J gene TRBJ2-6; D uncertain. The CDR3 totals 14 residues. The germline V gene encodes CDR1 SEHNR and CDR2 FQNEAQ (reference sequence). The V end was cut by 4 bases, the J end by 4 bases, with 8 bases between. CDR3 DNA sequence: TGTGCCAGCAGCTCTACAGCGGGGGCCAACGTCCTGACTTTC. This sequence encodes CASSSTAGANVLTF.

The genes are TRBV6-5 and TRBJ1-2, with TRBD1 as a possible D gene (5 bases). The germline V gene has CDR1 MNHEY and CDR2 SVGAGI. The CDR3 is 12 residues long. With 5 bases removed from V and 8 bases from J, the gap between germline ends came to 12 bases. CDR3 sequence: CASSPGAGGYTF. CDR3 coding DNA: TGTGCCAGCAGTCCCGGGGCGGGAGGCTACACCTTC.

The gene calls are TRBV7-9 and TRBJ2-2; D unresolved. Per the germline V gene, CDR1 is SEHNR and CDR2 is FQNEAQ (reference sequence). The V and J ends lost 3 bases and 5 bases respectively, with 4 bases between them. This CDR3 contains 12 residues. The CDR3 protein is CASSFSTGELFF. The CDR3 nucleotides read TGTGCCAGCAGCTTTTCGACCGGGGAGCTGTTTTTT.

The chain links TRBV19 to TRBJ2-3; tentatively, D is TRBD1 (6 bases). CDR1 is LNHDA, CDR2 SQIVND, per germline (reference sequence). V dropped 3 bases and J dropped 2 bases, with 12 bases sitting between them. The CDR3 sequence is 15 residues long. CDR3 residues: CASSIRGRDTDTQYF. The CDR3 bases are TGTGCCAGTAGTATCAGGGGCAGGGACACAGATACGCAGTATTTT.

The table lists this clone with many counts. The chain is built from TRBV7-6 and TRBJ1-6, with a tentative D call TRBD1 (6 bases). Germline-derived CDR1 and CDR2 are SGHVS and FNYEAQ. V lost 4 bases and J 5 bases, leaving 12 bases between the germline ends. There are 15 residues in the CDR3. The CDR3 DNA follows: TGTGCCAGCAGCTACAGGGACTCGGATAATTCACCCCTCCACTTT. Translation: CASSYRDSDNSPLHF. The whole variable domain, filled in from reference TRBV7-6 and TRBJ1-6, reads GAGVSQSPRYKVTKRGQDVALRCDPISGHVSLYWYRQALGQGPEFLTYFNYEAQQDKSGLPNDRFSAERPEGSISTLTIQRTEQRDSAMYRCASSYRDSDNSPLHFGNGTRLTVT.

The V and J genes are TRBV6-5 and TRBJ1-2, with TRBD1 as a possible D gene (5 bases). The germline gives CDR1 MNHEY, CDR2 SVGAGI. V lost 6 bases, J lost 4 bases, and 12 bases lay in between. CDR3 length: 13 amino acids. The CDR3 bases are TGTGCCAGCAGATCAGGGTTCGGCTATGGCTACACCTTC. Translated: CASRSGFGYGYTF.

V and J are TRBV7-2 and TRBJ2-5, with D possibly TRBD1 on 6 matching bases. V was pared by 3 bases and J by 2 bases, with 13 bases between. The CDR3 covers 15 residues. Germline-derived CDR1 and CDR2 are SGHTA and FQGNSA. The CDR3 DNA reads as TGTGCCAGCAGCTTCGTACAGGGCCCTCAAGAGACCCAGTACTTC. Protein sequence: CASSFVQGPQETQYF.

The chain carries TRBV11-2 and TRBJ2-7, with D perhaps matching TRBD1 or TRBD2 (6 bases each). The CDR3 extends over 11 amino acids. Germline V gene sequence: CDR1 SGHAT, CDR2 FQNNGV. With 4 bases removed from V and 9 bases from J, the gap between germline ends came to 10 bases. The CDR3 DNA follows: TGTGCCAGCAGCTCCGGGGGCGGGCAGTACTTC. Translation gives CASSSGGGQYF.

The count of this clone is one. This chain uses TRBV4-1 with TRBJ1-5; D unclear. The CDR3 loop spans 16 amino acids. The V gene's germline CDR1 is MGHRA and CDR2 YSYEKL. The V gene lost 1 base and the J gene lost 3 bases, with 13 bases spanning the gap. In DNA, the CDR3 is TGCGCCAGCAGCCAAGGAGAGAGCGTAACCAATCAGCCCCAGCATTTT. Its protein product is CASSQGESVTNQPQHF.

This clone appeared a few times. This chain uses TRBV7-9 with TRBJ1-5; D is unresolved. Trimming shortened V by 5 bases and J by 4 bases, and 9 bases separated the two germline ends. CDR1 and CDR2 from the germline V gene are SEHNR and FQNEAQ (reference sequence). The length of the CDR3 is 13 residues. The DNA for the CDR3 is TGTGCCAGCAGCCATGAGGGAAATCAGCCCCAGCATTTT. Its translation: CASSHEGNQPQHF.